This T cell receptor beta chain was documented in a study of blood T cell repertoires in COVID-19. Overall study: Sources were T cells, B-cell-depleted T cells, or PBMCs; the material itself was cDNA or gDNA.

Patients of the Seattle cohort, enrolled during active infection, were followed longitudinally. Per the germline V gene, CDR1 is SGHRS and CDR2 is YFSETQ. With 2 bases clipped from V and 3 bases from J, the junction kept 6 bases outside the gene matches. The CDR3 consists of 15 residues. Authors' data handling: Researchers report that nucleated cell counts were estimated from reference gene primer amplification. Method: immunoSEQ multiplex PCR; TCRdb's copy keeps in-frame clones and lacks some. V, J and clone size are those of that table, while D and trimming were read from the DNA. Of 150,000 to 200,000 clones in the sample, about 90% were seen once.

The chain has TRBV5-1 and TRBJ2-7; TRBD2 matches 9 bases. This sequence originates from a man aged 25 to 40 with COVID-19, enrolled during active disease. The specimen sequenced was peripheral blood. The CDR3 DNA sequence: TGCGCCAGCAGCTTAAGTAGCGGGAGTCGCTACGAGCAGTACTTC. As protein: CASSLSSGSRYEQYF. The whole variable domain, remainder taken from reference TRBV5-1 and TRBJ2-7, is KAGVTQTPRYLIKTRGQQVTLSCSPISGHRSVSWYQQTPGQGLQFLFEYFSETQRNKGNFPGRFSGRQFSNSRSEMNVSTLELGDSALYLCASSLSSGSRYEQYFGPGTRLTVT.